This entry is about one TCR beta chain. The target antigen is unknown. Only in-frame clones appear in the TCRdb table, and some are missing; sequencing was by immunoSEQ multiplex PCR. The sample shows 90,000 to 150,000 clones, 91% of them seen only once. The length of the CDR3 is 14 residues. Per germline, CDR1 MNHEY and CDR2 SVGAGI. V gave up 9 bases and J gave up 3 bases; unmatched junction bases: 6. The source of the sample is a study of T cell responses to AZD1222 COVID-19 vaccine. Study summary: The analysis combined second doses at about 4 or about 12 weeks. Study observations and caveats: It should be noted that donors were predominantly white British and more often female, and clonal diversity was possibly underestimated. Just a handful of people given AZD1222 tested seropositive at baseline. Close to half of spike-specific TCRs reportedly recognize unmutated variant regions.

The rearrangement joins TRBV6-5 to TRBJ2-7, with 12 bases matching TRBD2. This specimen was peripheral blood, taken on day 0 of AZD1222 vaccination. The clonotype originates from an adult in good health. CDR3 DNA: TGTGCCAGTCACCGACTAGCGGGAGACTACGAGCAGTACTTC. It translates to CASHRLAGDYEQYF.